This T cell receptor beta chain comes out of a study of T cells in localized non-small cell lung cancer. Repertoires were generated with immunoSEQ multiplex PCR, while TCRdb's copy carries only in-frame clones and drops some. The sample includes roughly 30,000 clones, roughly 87% of them seen just once. This clone appeared a single time. Its antigen is as yet unknown. Study findings and constraints: In adjacent lung, a median roughly 57 of the top 100 tumor clones were found. Uninvolved adjacent lung showed higher T cell clonality than tumor.

The sequence was obtained from a woman aged 35 to 75 with stage III lung adenocarcinoma. The sequences come from peripheral blood mononuclear cells, collected before any cancer treatment.

Here the CDR3 DNA reads TGTGCCAGCAGCTTACTCCCAGGGGATGAGCAGTTCTTC. Amino acid sequence: CASSLLPGDEQFF. The chain uses TRBV7-7 and TRBJ2-1, with D maybe TRBD1 (6 bases). The CDR3 is made up of 13 amino acids. Germline loops: CDR1 SSHAT, CDR2 FNYEAQ (reference sequence). V lost 2 bases, J lost 8 bases, and 10 bases lay in between. Full variable domain (remainder filled in from reference TRBV7-7 and TRBJ2-1): GAGVSQSPRYKVTKRGQDVTLRCDPISSHATLYWYQQALGQGPEFLTYFNYEAQPDKSGLPSDRFSAERPEGSISTLTIQRTEQRDSAMYRCASSLLPGDEQFFGPGTRLTVL.